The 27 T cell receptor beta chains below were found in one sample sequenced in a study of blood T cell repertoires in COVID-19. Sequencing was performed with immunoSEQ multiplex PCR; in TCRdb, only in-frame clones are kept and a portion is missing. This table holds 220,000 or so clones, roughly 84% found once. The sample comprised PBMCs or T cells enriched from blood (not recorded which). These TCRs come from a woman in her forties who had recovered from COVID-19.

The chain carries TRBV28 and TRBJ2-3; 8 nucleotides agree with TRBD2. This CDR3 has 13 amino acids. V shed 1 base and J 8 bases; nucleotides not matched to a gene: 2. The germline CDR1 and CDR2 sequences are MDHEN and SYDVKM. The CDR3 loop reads CASSLSAGGTQYF. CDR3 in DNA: TGTGCCAGCAGTTTATCCGCGGGGGGTACGCAGTATTTT.

The CDR3 DNA reads TGTGCCAGTTCAGGGGGCCAGTACACTGAAGCTTTCTTT. It translates to CASSGGQYTEAFF. This chain uses TRBV6-5 with TRBJ1-1, with TRBD1 identical over 8 bases. CDR1 and CDR2 (germline): MNHEY, SVGAGI. The CDR3 has 13 residues. The junction had 6 bases not matched to a gene; V was cut back by 9 bases and J by 3 bases.

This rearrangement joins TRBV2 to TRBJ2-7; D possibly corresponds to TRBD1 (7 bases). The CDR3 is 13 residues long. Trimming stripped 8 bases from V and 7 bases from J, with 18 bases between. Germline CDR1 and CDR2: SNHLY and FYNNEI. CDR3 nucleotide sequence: TGTGCCAGCCAGGGGGTTGGGGGGCAGGAGCAGTACGTC. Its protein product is CASQGVGGQEQYV.

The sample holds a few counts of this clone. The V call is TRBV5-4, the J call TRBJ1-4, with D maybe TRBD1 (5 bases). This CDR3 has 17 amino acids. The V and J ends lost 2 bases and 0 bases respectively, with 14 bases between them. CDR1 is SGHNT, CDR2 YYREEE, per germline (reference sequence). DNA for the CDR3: TGTGCCAGCAGCTTTGGGGGGACCGAGGCAACTAATGAAAAACTGTTTTTT. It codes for CASSFGGTEATNEKLFF.

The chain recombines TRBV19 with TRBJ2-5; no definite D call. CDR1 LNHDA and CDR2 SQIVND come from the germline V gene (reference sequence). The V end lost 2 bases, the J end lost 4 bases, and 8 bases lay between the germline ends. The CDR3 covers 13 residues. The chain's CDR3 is CASSISSRETQYF. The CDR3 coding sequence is TGTGCCAGTAGTATATCCTCGCGAGAGACCCAGTACTTC.

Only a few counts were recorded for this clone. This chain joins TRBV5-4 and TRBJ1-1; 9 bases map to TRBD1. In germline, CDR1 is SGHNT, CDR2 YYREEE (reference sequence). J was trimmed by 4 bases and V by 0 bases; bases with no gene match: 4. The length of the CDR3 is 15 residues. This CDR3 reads CASSLGDRAPTEAFF. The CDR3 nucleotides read TGTGCCAGCAGCTTGGGGGACAGGGCCCCCACTGAAGCTTTCTTT.

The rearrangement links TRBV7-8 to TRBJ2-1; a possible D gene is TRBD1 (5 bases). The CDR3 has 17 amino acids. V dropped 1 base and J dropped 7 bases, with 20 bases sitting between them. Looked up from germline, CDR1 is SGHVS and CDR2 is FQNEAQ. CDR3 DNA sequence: TGTGCCAGCAGCTTAGTCGCCCAGGGCCCATGGTCTAATGAGCAGTTCTTC. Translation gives CASSLVAQGPWSNEQFF.

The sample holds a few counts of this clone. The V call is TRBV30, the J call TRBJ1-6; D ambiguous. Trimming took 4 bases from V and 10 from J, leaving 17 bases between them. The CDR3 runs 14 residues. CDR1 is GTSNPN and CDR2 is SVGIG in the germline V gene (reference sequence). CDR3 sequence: CAWNPGKGYSPLHF. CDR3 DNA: TGTGCCTGGAACCCCGGGAAGGGTTACTCACCCCTCCACTTT. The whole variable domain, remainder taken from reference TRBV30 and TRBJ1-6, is SQTIHQWPATLVQPVGSPLSLECTVEGTSNPNLYWYRQAAGRGLQLLFYSVGIGQISSEVPQNLSASRPQDRQFILSSKKLLLSDSGFYLCAWNPGKGYSPLHFGNGTRLTVT.

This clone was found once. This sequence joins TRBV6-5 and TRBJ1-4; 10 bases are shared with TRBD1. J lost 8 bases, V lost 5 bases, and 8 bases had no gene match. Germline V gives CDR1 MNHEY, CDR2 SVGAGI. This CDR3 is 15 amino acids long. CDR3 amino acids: CASSMPGQGYEKLFF. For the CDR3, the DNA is TGTGCCAGCAGTATGCCGGGACAGGGGTACGAAAAACTGTTTTTT.

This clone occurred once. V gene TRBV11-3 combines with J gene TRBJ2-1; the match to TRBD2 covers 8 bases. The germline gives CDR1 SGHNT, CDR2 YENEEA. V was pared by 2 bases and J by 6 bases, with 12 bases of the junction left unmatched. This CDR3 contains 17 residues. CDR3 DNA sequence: TGTGCCAGCAGCTTAAGGGTCCCCGGGAGGGTAGGCAATGAGCAGTTCTTC. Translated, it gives CASSLRVPGRVGNEQFF.

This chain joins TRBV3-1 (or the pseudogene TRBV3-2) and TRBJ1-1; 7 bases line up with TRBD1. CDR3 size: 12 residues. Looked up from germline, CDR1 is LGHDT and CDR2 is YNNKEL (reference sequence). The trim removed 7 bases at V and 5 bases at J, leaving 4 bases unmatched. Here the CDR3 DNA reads TGTGCCAGCACACAGGGGCGGACTGAAGCTTTCTTT. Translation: CASTQGRTEAFF.

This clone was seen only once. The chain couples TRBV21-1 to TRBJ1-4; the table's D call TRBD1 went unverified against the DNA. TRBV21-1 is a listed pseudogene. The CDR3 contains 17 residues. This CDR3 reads CASSKTSRTTTNEKLFF. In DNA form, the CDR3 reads TGTGCCAGCAGCAAAACCAGCAGGACAACAACTAATGAAAAACTGTTTTTT.

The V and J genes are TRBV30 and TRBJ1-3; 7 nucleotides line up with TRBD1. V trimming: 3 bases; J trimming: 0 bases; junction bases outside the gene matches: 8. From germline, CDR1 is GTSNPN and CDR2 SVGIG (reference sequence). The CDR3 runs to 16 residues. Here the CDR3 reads CAWRITDRFSGNTIYF. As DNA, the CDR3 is TGTGCCTGGAGAATCACGGACAGGTTCTCTGGAAACACCATATATTTT.

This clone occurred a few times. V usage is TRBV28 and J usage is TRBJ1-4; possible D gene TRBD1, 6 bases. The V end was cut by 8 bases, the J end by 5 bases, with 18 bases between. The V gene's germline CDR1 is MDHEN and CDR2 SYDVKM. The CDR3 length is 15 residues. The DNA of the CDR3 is TGTGCCAGCCGGGACATAACGCTAGGGAATGAAAAACTGTTTTTT. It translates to CASRDITLGNEKLFF.

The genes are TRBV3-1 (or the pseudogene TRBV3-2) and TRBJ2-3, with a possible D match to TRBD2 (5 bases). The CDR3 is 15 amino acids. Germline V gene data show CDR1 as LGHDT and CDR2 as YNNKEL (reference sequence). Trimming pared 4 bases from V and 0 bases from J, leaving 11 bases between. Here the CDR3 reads CASSLTRTSTDTQYF. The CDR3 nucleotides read TGTGCCAGCAGCCTCACTAGAACCAGCACAGATACGCAGTATTTT.

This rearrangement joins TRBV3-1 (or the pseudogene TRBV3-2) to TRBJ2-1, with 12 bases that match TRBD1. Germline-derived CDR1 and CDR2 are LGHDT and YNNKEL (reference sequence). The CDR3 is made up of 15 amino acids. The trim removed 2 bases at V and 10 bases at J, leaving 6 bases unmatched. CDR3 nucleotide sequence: TGTGCCAGCAGCCAATTAGGGACAGGGGGCCGAGAGCAGTTCTTC. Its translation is CASSQLGTGGREQFF.

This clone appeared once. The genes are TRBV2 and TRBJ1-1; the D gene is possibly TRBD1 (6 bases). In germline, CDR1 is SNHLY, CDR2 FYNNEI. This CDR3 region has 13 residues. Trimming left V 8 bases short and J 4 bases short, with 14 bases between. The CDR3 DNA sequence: TGTGCCAGCGGTACCACCAGGGGCACTGAAGCTTTCTTT. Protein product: CASGTTRGTEAFF.

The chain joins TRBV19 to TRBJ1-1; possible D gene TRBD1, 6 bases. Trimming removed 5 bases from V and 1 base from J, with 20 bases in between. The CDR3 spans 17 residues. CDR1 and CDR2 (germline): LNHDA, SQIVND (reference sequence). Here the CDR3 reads CASSSLRDTRRNTEAFF. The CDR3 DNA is TGTGCCAGTAGTTCCTTACGGGACACTAGAAGGAACACTGAAGCTTTCTTT.

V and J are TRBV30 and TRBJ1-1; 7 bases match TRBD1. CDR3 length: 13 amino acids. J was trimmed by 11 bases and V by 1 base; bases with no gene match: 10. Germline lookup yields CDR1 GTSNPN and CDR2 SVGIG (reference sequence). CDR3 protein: CAWSDQQGLHAFF. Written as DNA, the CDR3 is TGTGCCTGGAGTGATCAACAGGGGTTACATGCTTTCTTT.

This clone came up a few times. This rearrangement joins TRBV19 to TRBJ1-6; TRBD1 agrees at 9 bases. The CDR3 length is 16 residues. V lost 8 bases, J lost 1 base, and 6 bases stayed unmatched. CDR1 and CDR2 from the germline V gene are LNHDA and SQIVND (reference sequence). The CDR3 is CASSDRGGSYNSPLHF. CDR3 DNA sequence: TGTGCCAGTTCGGACAGGGGCGGTTCCTATAATTCACCCCTCCACTTT.

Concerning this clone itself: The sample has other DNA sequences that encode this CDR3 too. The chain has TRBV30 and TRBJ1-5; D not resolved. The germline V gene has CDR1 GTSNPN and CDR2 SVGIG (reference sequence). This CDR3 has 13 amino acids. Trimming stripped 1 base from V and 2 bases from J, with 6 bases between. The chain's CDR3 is CAWSGEGNQPQHF. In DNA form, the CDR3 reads TGTGCCTGGAGTGGCGAAGGCAATCAGCCCCAGCATTTT.

As DNA, the CDR3 is TGTGCCAGCAGTTACCCTAACAGGGTTGGGGCCAACGTCCTGACTTTC. Protein sequence: CASSYPNRVGANVLTF. The genes are TRBV6-6 and TRBJ2-6, with D perhaps TRBD1 (6 bases). Germline CDR1 is MNHNY and CDR2 is SVGAGI (reference sequence). The V and J ends lost 2 bases and 3 bases respectively, with 11 bases between them. The CDR3 consists of 16 residues.

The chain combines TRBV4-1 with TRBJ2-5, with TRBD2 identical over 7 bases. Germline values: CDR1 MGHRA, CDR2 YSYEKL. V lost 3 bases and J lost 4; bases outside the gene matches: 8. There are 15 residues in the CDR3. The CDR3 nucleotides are TGCGCCAGCAGCCAGACGGGGAGGGTTGTAGAGACCCAGTACTTC. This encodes CASSQTGRVVETQYF.

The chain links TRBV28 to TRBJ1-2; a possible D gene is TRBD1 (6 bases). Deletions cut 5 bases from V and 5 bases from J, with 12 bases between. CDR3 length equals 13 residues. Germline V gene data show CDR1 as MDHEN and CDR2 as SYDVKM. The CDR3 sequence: CASSLRTEYGYTF. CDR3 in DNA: TGTGCCAGCAGTCTCCGGACAGAATATGGCTACACCTTC.

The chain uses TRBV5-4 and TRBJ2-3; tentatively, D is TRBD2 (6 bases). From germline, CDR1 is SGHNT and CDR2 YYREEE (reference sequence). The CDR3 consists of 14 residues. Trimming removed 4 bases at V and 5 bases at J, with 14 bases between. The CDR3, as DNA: TGTGCCAGCAGCGACGCGGGACTCGAAGATACGCAGTATTTT. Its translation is CASSDAGLEDTQYF.

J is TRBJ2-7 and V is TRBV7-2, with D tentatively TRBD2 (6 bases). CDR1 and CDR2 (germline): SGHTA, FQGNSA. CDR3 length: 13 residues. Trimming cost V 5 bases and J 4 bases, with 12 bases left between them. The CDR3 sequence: CASSRDSTYEQYV. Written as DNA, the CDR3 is TGTGCCAGCAGCCGGGACTCTACTTACGAGCAGTACGTC.

This chain's CDR3 is CAISESRTSDVTDTQYF. The CDR3 DNA is TGTGCCATCAGTGAGTCCCGGACTAGCGATGTCACAGATACGCAGTATTTT. V and J are TRBV10-3 and TRBJ2-3; TRBD2 agrees at 9 bases. The J segment lost 2 bases and the V segment lost 0 bases, leaving 6 bases of the junction unmatched. CDR1 is ENHRY and CDR2 is SYGVKD in the germline V gene. CDR3 size: 17 residues.